This T cell receptor (beta chain) originates from a study of siplizumab effects on memory and regulatory T cells. Findings and caveats of the study: There appeared to be greater diversity in naive T cells than in memory cells, and naive T cells seemed major contributors to the alloresponse.

A few pairs of donors had their unstimulated naive, memory, effector memory and TEMRA subsets sequenced. On this clone itself: Antigen: not known.

Per germline, CDR1 KGHSH and CDR2 LQKENI. There are 18 residues in the CDR3. With V trimmed by 3 bases and J by 2 bases, 8 bases remained unmatched. TCRdb keeps only in-frame clones here, not all; method: immunoSEQ multiplex PCR. The sample comprises about 91,000 clones, roughly 95% of which are singletons, and 0.031% rests with the top ten. The chain uses TRBV18 and TRBJ2-2; TRBD2 aligns across 11 bases. Sequenced sample: naive CD4+ T cells sorted from blood. This receptor was taken from a human donor in good health. In nucleotides, the CDR3 is TGTGCCAGCTCACCTCGCCCTAGCGGGGGGAGAAACACCGGGGAGCTGTTTTTT. The encoded protein is CASSPRPSGGRNTGELFF.